This TCR beta chain appears in the sequencing data of a study of cytomegalovirus exposure and HLA in healthy donors. Study-wide results and caveats: CMV antigen specificity of three CMV-associated chains was confirmed in vitro. Later, TCR association rates were found to vary by HLA locus, highest for DRB1 and lowest for HLA-C.

Per the germline V gene, CDR1 is ENHRY and CDR2 is SYGVKD. V was pared by 3 bases and J by 4 bases, with 3 bases of the junction left unmatched. This CDR3 is 14 amino acids long. For this clone: What it binds is not known.

The PCR ran on 60 Vbeta and 13 Jbeta primers. As processed by the authors: A later analysis counted 80 million or so unique TCR beta chains, about 10 million shared. Sequenced by immunoSEQ multiplex PCR; TCRdb stores in-frame clones only, minus some. V and J calls and clone size are those listed in that table; D and trimming were worked out from the DNA. The table lists roughly 100,000 clones, around 60% of them singletons. The clonotype comes from a woman aged 50 to 65 in good health and CMV-seronegative. Sequenced: PBMCs. V gene TRBV10-3 combines with J gene TRBJ1-2, with 9 bases fitting TRBD1. In DNA form, the CDR3 reads TGTGCCATCAGTGACGACAGGGGGAGCTATGGCTACACCTTC. It is translated as CAISDDRGSYGYTF.